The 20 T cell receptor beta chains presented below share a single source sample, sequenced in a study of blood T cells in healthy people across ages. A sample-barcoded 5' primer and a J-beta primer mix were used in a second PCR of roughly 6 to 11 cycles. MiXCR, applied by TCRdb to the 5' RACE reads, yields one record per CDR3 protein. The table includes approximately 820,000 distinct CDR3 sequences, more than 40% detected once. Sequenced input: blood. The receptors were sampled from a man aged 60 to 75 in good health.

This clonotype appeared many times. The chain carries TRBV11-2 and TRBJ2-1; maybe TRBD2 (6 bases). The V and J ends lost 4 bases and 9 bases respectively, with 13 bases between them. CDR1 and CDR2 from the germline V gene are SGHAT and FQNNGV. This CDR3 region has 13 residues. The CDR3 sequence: CASSSQTGLEQFF. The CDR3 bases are TGTGCCAGCAGCTCCCAGACGGGACTTGAGCAGTTCTTC.

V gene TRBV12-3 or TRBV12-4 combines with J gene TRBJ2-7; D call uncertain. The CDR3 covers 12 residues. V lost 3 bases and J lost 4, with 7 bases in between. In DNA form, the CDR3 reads TGTGCCAGCAGTTTGCAGGAGTACGAGCAGTACTTC. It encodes CASSLQEYEQYF.

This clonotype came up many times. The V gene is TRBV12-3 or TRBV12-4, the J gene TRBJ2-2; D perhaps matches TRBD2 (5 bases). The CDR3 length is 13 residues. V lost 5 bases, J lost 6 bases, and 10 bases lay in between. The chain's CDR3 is CASSVGVSGELFF. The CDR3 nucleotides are TGTGCCAGCAGTGTCGGGGTTTCCGGGGAGCTGTTTTTT.

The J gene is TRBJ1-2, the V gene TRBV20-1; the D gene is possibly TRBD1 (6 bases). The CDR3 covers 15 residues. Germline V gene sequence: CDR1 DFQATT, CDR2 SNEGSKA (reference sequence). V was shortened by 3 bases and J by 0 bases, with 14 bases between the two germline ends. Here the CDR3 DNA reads TGCAGTGCTAGGGCTGGACAGACAGCTAACTATGGCTACACCTTC. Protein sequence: CSARAGQTANYGYTF.

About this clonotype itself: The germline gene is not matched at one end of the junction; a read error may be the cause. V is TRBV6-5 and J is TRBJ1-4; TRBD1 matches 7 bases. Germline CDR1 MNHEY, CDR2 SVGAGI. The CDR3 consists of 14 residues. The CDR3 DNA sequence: TGTGCCAGCAGTGACTCCGGGACAGATGAAAAACTGTTTTTT. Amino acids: CASSDSGTDEKLFF.

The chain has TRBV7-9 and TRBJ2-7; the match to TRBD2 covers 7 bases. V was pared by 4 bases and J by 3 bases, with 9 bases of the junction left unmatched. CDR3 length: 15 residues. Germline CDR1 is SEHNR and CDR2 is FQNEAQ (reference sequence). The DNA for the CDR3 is TGTGCCAGCAGCTACAAGGTAGCGGGCATCTACGAGCAGTACTTC. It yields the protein CASSYKVAGIYEQYF.

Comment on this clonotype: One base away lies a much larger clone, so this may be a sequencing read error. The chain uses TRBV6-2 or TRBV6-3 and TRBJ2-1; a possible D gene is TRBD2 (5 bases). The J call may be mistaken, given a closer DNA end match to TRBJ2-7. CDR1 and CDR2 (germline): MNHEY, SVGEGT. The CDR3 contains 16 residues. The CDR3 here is CASSYFGGQASNEQYF. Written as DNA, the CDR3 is TGTGCCAGCAGTTATTTCGGCGGGCAAGCCTCTAATGAGCAGTACTTC.

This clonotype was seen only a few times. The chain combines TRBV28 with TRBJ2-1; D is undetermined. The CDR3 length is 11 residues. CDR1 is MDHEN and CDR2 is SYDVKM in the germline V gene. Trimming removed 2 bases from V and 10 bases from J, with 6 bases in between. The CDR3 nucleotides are TGTGCCAGCAGTTTAAAGAGGGAGCAGTTCTTC. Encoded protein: CASSLKREQFF.

CDR3 amino acids: CASSWTDNTEAFF. The DNA of the CDR3 is TGTGCCAGCAGCTGGACAGATAACACTGAAGCTTTCTTT. This rearrangement joins TRBV5-5 to TRBJ1-1; D perhaps matches TRBD1 (6 bases). Germline V gene lookup returns CDR1 SGHKS and CDR2 YYEKEE (reference sequence). This CDR3 contains 13 residues. V shed 3 bases and J shed 2 bases, with 8 bases lying between them.

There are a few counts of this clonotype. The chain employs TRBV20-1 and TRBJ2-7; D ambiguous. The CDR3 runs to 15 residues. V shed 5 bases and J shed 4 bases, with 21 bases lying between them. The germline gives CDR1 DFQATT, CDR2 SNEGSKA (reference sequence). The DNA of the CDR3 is TGCAGTGCTGCACCCCCACGACTCCGCCGTTACGAGCAGTACTTC. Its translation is CSAAPPRLRRYEQYF.

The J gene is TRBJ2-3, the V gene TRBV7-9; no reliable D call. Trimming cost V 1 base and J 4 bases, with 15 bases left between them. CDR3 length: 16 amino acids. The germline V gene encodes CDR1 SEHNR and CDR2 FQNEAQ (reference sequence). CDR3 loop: CASSLDGGMISDTQYF. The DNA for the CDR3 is TGTGCCAGCAGCTTAGACGGTGGGATGATATCAGATACGCAGTATTTT.

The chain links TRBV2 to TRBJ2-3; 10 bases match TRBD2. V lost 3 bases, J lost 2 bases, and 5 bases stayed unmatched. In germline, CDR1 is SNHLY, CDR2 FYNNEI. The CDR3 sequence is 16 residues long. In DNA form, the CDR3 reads TGTGCCAGCAGTGACCTAGCGGGGGCCTACACAGATACGCAGTATTTT. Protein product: CASSDLAGAYTDTQYF.

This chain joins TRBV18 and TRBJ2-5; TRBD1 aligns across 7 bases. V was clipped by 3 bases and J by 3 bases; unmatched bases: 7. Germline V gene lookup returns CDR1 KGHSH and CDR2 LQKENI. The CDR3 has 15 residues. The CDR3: CASSPWTGGEETQYF. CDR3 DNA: TGTGCCAGCTCACCGTGGACAGGTGGCGAAGAGACCCAGTACTTC.

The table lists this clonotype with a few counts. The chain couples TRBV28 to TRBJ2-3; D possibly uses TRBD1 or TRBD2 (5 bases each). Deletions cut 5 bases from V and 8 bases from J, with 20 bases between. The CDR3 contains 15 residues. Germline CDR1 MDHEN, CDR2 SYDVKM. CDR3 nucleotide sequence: TGTGCCAGCAGTCCGCATGCAGGGACCAAGGGTACGCAGTATTTT. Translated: CASSPHAGTKGTQYF.

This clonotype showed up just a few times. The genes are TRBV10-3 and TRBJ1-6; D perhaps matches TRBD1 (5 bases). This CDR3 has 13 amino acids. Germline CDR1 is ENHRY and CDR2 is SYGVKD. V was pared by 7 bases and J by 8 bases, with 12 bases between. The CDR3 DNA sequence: TGTGCCATCACCGGGGCCTCTGATTCACCCCTCCACTTT. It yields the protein CAITGASDSPLHF.

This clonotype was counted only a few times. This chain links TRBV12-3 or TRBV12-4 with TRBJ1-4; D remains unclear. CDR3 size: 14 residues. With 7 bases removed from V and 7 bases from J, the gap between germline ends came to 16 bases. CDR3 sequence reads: CASTFGGESEKLFF. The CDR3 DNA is TGTGCCAGCACTTTTGGTGGGGAAAGTGAAAAACTGTTTTTT.

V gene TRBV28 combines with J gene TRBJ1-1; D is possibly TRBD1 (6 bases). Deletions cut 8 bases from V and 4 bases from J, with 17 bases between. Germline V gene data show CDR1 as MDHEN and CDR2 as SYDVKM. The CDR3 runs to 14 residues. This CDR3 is CASRGGGRPTEAFF. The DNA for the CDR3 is TGTGCCAGCCGAGGCGGGGGGCGCCCCACTGAAGCTTTCTTT.

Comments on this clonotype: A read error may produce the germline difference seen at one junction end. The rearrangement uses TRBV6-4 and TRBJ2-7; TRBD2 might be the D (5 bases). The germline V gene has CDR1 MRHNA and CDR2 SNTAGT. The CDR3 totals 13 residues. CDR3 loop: CASSKEASYGQYF. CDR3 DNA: TGTGCCAGCAGTAAGGAGGCTAGCTACGGGCAGTACTTC.

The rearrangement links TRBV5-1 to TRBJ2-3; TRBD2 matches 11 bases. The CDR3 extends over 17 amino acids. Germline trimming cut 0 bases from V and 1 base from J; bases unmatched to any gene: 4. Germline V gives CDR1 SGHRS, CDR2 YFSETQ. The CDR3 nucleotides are TGCGCCAGCAGCTTGGCCTCTAGCGGGGGGCGCACAGATACGCAGTATTTT. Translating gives CASSLASSGGRTDTQYF.

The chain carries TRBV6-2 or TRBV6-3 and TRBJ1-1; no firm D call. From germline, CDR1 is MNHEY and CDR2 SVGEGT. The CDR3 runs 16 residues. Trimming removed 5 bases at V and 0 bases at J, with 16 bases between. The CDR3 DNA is TGTGCCAGCAGTAATCCTTACGGAGGAATGAACACTGAAGCTTTCTTT. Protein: CASSNPYGGMNTEAFF.